The clone carrying this TCR beta chain has at least ten counts. Its antigen is not known. The record originates from a study of human T cells and chemical hapten exposure. Original methodology: Sequenced samples showed a median of 95,638 TCRs each, with counts running from about 20,000 to 690,000. One entry per CDR3 protein, called by TCRdb with MiXCR from the RACE reads. TCRdb, not the authors, supplied the V and J calls. The sample lists about 120,000 distinct CDR3 sequences, 11% occurring once. From germline, CDR1 is LGHNA and CDR2 YSLEER. V dropped 4 bases and J dropped 0 bases, with 13 bases sitting between them. The CDR3 consists of 16 residues. The time point is: patch test 3, about 24 weeks after DPC sensitization. This sample's treatment: therapeutic diphenylcyclopropenone sensitization with weekly scalp DPC. Study-level findings and limits: DPC sensitization left the count of TCRs above 1 in 1000 unchanged. Versus controls, significantly more large CDR3 similarity clusters arose from expanded TCRs.

Sequenced material: whole blood, taken in connection with sensitization to the hapten diphenylcyclopropenone (DPC). The clonotype comes from a woman in her forties or fifties with alopecia areata. Some clones in this sample may be carry-over from other donors' samples. This chain links TRBV4-3 with TRBJ1-3; TRBD1 might be the D (5 bases). In DNA form, the CDR3 reads TGCGCCAGCAGCCCGGGGACTTCCAGCTCTGGAAACACCATATATTTT. It codes for CASSPGTSSSGNTIYF.